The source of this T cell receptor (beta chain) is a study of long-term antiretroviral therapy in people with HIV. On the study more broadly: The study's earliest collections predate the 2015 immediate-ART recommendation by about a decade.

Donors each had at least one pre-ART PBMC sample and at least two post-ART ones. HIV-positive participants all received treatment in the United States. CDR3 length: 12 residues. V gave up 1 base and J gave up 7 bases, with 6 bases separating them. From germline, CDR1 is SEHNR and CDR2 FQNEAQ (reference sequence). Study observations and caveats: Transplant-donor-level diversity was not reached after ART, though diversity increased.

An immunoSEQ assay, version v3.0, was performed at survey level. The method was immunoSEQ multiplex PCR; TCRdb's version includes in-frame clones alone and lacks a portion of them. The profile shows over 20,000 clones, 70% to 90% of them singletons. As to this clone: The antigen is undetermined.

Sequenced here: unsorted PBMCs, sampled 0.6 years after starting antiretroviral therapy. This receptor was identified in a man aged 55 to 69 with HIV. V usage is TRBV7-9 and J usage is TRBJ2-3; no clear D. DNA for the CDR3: TGTGCCAGCAGCTTAGGTGGAAATACGCAGTATTTT. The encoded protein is CASSLGGNTQYF.